Below, one T cell receptor beta chain is given with its context. This entry belongs to a study of T cell responses to AZD1222 COVID-19 vaccine. V trimming: 4 bases; J trimming: 7 bases; junction bases outside the gene matches: 3. Per germline, CDR1 KGHSH and CDR2 LQKENI. The CDR3 totals 12 residues. Sequenced by immunoSEQ multiplex PCR; TCRdb stores in-frame clones only, minus some. The data contain some 120,000 clones, 88% of them singletons. This TCR was recovered from an adult in good health. The source was peripheral blood, collected on day 0 of AZD1222 vaccination. V gene TRBV18 combines with J gene TRBJ1-1; the match to TRBD1 covers 7 bases. CDR3: CASSRDSLEAFF. CDR3 bases: TGTGCCAGCTCACGGGACAGTCTTGAAGCTTTCTTT.